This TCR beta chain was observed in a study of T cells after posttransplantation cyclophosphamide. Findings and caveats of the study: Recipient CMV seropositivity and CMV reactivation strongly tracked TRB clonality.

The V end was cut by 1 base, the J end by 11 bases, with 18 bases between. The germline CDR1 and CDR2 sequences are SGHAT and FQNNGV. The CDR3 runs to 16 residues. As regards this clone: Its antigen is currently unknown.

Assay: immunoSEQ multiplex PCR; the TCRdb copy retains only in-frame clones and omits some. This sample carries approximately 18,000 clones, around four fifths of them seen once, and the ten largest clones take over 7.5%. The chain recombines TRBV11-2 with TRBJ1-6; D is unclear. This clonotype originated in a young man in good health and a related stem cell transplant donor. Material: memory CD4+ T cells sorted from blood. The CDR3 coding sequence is TGTGCCAGCAGCTTAGTCTCGGGCAGAGGAGGCCCACCCCTCCACTTT. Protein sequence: CASSLVSGRGGPPLHF.